The 10 T cell receptor beta chains reported below all come from one sample, sequenced in a study of cytomegalovirus exposure and HLA in healthy donors (dated by TCRdb to about 2017). The library was produced with the immunoSEQ multiplex PCR assay. A mixture of 60 forward primers for TCR Vbeta segments and 13 reverse primers for TCR Jbeta segments was used in the multiplex PCR. The table was pulled from immuneACCESS by TCRdb, which kept in-frame rearrangements only. Such tables lose some clones; where checked, under half of the loss comes from unresolved V genes, and the rest has no known cause. In this sample the table shows about 89,000 clones, over 60% of which occur a single time. The top ten clonotypes cover roughly 3.5% of the sample. Sequencing was carried out using PBMCs. The receptors come from a man aged 25-40 years in good health and CMV-seronegative.

The chain links TRBV27 to TRBJ2-1, with 16 bases fitting TRBD2. Germline V gives CDR1 MNHEY, CDR2 SMNVEV (reference sequence). The length of the CDR3 is 19 residues. The V and J ends lost 6 bases and 7 bases, in that order; junction bases with no gene match: 15. CDR3 DNA: TGTGCCAGCAGACCAACCGGGACTAGCGGGGGGGAGCTACCTAATGAGCAGTTCTTC. Translation gives CASRPTGTSGGELPNEQFF.

This rearrangement joins TRBV10-3 to TRBJ2-2, with D possibly being TRBD2 (6 bases). Trimming removed 4 bases from V and 7 bases from J, with 19 bases in between. There are 16 residues in the CDR3. Germline V gene data show CDR1 as ENHRY and CDR2 as SYGVKD. Written as DNA, the CDR3 is TGTGCCATCAGTGTTAATCCTTCCGGGAGTGGCGGGGAGCTGTTTTTT. Protein product: CAISVNPSGSGGELFF.

The chain uses TRBV5-1 and TRBJ1-1; D may be TRBD1 (5 bases). CDR3 length: 15 amino acids. The germline CDR1 and CDR2 sequences are SGHRS and YFSETQ. V gave up 0 bases and J gave up 4 bases, with 13 bases separating them. The CDR3 spells CASSLAAGLGTEAFF. CDR3 in DNA: TGCGCCAGCAGCTTGGCTGCAGGGCTAGGCACTGAAGCTTTCTTT.

A single count supports this clone. The chain combines TRBV6-1 with TRBJ2-3; TRBD2 might be the D (5 bases). The CDR3 spans 15 residues. Between the trimmed V and J ends, which lost 3 bases and 3 bases, there was a span of 13 bases. The germline gives CDR1 MNHNS, CDR2 SASEGT. The CDR3 sequence: CASSDRGFWTDTQYF. The CDR3 bases are TGTGCCAGCAGTGATCGGGGATTTTGGACAGATACGCAGTATTTT.

The rearrangement links TRBV7-2 to TRBJ2-1; the match to TRBD2 covers 9 bases. Losses at the gene ends were 1 base for V and 8 bases for J; bases not matched to a gene: 6. CDR3 length: 15 amino acids. Germline values: CDR1 SGHTA, CDR2 FQGNSA. The CDR3 DNA reads as TGTGCCAGCAGCTTAGGTTTTAGCGGGAGCGATGAGCAGTTCTTC. Protein product: CASSLGFSGSDEQFF.

V gene TRBV2 combines with J gene TRBJ2-4, with D possibly TRBD1 on 6 matching bases. Germline lookup yields CDR1 SNHLY and CDR2 FYNNEI. Between the trimmed V and J ends, which lost 3 bases and 0 bases, there was a span of 18 bases. CDR3 length: 18 amino acids. This CDR3 reads CASSDLQGVGLAKNIQYF. CDR3 coding DNA: TGTGCCAGCAGTGATCTACAGGGTGTCGGTTTAGCCAAAAACATTCAGTACTTC.

The rearrangement links TRBV29-1 to TRBJ1-1; 8 bases fit TRBD1. This CDR3 is built from 14 residues. Germline assignment: CDR1 SQVTM and CDR2 ANQGSEA. The J segment lost 5 bases and the V segment lost 6 bases, leaving 11 bases of the junction unmatched. In DNA form, the CDR3 reads TGCAGCGTAAAACAGGGACAGGCGGTGACTGAAGCTTTCTTT. It encodes CSVKQGQAVTEAFF.

This clone was detected once. The chain has TRBV29-1 and TRBJ1-2, with 9 bases lining up with TRBD1. The CDR3 is 15 amino acids. The J segment lost 4 bases and the V segment lost 3 bases, leaving 9 bases of the junction unmatched. Germline assignment: CDR1 SQVTM and CDR2 ANQGSEA. CDR3 DNA sequence: TGCAGCGTTGATCTTGGGACAGGGCTGGGCTATGGCTACACCTTC. This encodes CSVDLGTGLGYGYTF.

The chain joins TRBV28 to TRBJ1-3; the D is unclear. Trimming shortened V by 1 base and J by 4 bases, and 11 bases separated the two germline ends. Germline lookup yields CDR1 MDHEN and CDR2 SYDVKM. The CDR3 is 15 amino acids. CDR3 loop: CASSLLQRRGNTIYF. CDR3 sequence (DNA): TGTGCCAGCAGTTTATTACAGCGGCGGGGAAACACCATATATTTT.

The CDR3 here is CASSQGQGVGNTIYF. CDR3 nucleotides: TGTGCCAGCAGCCAGGGACAGGGGGTAGGAAACACCATATATTTT. The chain joins TRBV7-6 to TRBJ1-3; 11 bases fit TRBD1. The CDR3 contains 15 residues. Losses at the gene ends were 5 bases for V and 4 bases for J; bases not matched to a gene: 4. Per germline, CDR1 SGHVS and CDR2 FNYEAQ.